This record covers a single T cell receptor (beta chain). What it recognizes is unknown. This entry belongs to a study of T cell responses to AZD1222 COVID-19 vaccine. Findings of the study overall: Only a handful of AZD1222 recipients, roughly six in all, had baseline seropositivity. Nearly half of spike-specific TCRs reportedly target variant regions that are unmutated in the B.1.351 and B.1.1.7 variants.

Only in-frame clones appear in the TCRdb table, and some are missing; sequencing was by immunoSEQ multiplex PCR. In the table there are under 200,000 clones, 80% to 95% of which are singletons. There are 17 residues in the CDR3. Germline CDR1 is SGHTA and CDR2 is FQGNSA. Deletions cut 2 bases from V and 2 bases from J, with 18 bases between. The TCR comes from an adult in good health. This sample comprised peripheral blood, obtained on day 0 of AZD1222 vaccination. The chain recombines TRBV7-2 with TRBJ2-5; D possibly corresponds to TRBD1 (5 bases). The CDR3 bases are TGTGCCAGCAGCTTAAATTCAGGGCCACTCAATCAAGAGACCCAGTACTTC. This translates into CASSLNSGPLNQETQYF. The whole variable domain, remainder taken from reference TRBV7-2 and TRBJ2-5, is GAGVSQSPSNKVTEKGKDVELRCDPISGHTALYWYRQSLGQGLEFLIYFQGNSAPDKSGLPSDRFSAERTGGSVSTLTIQRTQQEDSAVYLCASSLNSGPLNQETQYFGPGTRLLVL.